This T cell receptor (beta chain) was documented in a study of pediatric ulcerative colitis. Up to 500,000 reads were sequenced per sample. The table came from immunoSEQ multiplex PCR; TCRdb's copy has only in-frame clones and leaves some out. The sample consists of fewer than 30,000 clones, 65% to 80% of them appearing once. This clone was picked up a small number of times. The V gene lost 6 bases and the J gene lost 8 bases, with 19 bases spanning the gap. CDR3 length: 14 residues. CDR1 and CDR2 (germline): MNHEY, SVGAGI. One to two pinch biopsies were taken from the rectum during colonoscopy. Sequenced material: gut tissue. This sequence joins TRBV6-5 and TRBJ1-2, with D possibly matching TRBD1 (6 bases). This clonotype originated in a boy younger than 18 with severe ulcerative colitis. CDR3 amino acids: CASSQPGQPRGYTF. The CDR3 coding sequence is TGTGCCAGCAGCCAACCGGGACAACCTAGGGGCTACACCTTC.